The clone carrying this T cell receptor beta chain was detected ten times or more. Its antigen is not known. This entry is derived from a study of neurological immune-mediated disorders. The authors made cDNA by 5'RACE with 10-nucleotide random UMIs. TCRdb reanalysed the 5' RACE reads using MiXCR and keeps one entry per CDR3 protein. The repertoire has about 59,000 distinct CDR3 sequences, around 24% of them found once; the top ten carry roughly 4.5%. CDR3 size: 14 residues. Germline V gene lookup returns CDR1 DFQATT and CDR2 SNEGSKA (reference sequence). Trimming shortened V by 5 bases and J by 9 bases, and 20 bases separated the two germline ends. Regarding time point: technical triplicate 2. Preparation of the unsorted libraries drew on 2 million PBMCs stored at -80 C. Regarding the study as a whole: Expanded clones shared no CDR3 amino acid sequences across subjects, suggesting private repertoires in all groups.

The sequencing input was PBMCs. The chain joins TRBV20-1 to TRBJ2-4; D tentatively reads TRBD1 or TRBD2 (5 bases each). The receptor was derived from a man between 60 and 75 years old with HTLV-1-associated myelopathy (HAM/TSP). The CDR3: CSAAEGPTKAIQYF. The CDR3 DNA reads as TGCAGTGCTGCCGAGGGGCCAACTAAGGCCATTCAGTACTTC.